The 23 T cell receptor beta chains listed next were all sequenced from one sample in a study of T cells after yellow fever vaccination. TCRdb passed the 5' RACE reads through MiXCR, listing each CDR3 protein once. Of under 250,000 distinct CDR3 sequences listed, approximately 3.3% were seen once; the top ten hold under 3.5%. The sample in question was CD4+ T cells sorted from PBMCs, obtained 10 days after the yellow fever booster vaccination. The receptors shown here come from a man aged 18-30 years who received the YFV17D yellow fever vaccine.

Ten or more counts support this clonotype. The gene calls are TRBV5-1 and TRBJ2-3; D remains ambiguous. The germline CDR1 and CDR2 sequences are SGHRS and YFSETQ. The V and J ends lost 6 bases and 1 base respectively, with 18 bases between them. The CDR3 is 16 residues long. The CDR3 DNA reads TGCGCCAGCACCCCTCTGACTTCCCCGGGCACAGATACGCAGTATTTT. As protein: CASTPLTSPGTDTQYF.

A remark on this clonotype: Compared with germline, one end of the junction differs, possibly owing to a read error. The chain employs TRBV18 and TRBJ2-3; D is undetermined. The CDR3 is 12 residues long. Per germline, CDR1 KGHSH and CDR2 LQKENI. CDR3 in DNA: TGTGCCAGCTCACCTCCCACAGATGCGCAGTATTTT. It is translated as CASSPPTDAQYF.

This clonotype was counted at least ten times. The CDR3, as DNA: TGCAGTGCTGCACAGGGGGCCTTCTACGAGCAGTACTTC. Translated, it gives CSAAQGAFYEQYF. The chain uses TRBV20-1 and TRBJ2-7; 9 positions match TRBD1. The junction had 5 bases not matched to a gene; V was cut back by 5 bases and J by 3 bases. The CDR3 runs to 13 residues. The germline V gene encodes CDR1 DFQATT and CDR2 SNEGSKA (reference sequence).

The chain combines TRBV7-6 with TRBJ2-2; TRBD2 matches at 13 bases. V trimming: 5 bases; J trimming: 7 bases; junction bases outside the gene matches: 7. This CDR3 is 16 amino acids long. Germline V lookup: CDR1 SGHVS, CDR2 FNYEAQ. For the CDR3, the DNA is TGTGCCAGCAGCCCAACTAGCGGGGGGGCCGGCGGGGAGCTGTTTTTT. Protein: CASSPTSGGAGGELFF.

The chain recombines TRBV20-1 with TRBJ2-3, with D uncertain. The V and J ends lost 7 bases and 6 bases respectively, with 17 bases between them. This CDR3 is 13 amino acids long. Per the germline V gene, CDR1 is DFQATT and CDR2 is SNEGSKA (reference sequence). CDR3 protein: CSVKGVLLDTQYF. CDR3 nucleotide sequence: TGCAGTGTTAAGGGTGTATTGTTGGATACGCAGTATTTT.

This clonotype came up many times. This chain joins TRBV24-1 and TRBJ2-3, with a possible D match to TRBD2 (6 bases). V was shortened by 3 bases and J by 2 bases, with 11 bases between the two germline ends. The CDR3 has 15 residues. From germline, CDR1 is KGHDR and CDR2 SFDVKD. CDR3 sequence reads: CATSDPRGYTDTQYF. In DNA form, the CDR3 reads TGTGCCACCAGTGATCCGCGGGGTTACACAGATACGCAGTATTTT.

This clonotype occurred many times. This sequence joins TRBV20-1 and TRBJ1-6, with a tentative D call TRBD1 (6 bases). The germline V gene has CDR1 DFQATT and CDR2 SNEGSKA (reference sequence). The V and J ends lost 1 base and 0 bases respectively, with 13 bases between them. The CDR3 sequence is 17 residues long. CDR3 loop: CSARAGASISYNSPLHF. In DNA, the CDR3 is TGCAGTGCTAGAGCAGGGGCTAGTATCTCCTATAATTCACCCCTCCACTTT.

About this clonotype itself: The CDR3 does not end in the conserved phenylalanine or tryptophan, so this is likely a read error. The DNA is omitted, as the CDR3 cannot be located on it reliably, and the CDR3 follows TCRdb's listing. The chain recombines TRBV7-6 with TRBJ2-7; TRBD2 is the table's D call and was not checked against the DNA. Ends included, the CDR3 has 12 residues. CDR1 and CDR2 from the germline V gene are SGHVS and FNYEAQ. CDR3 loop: CASSSRTSFCFS.

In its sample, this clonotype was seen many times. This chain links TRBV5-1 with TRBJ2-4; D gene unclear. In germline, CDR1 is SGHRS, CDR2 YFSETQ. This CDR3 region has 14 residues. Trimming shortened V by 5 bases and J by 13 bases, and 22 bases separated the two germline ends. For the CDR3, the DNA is TGCGCCAGCAGTCCCGTCCCCCCACACAATAGACAGTACTTC. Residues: CASSPVPPHNRQYF.

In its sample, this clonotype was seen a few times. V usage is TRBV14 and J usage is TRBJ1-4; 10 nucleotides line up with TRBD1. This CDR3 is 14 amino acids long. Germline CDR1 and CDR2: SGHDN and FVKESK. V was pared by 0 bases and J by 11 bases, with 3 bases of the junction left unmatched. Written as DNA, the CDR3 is TGTGCCAGCAGCCAAGACTGGACAGGGGGTAAACTGTTTTTT. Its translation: CASSQDWTGGKLFF.

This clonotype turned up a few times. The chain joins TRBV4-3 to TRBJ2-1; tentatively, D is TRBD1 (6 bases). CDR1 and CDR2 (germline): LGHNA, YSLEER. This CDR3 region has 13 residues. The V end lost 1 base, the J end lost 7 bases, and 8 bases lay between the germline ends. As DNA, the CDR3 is TGCGCCAGCAGCCAAGGGACAGCTAATGAGCAGTTCTTC. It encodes CASSQGTANEQFF.

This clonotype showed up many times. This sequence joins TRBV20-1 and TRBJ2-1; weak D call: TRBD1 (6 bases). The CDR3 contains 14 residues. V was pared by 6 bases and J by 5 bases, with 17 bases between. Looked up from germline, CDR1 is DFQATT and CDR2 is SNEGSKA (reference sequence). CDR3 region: CSADARRGNNEQFF. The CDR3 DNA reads TGCAGTGCCGATGCGCGCAGGGGCAACAATGAGCAGTTCTTC.

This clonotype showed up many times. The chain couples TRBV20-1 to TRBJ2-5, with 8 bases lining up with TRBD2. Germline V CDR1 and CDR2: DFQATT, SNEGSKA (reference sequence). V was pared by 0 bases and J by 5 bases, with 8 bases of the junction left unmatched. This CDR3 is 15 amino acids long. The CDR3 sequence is CSARDASGGRETQYF. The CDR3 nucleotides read TGCAGTGCTAGAGATGCCAGCGGGGGCCGGGAGACCCAGTACTTC.

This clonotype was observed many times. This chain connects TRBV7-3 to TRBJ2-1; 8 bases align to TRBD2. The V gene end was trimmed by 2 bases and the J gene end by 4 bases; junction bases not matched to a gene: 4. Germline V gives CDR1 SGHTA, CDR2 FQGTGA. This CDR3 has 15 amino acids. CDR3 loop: CASSLFAGGYNEQFF. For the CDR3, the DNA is TGTGCCAGCAGCTTATTTGCGGGGGGATACAATGAGCAGTTCTTC.

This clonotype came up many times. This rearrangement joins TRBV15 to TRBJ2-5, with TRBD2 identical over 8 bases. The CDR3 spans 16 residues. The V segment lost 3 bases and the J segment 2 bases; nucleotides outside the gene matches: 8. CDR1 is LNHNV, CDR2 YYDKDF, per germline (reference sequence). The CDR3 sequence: CATSRRSGGFQETQYF. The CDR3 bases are TGTGCCACCAGCAGGAGGAGCGGGGGTTTTCAAGAGACCCAGTACTTC.

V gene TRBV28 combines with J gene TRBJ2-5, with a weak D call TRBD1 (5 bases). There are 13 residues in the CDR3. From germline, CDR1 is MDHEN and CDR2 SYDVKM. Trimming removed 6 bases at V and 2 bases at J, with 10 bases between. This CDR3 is CASRGRGQETQYF. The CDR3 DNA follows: TGTGCCAGCAGGGGAAGGGGACAAGAGACCCAGTACTTC.

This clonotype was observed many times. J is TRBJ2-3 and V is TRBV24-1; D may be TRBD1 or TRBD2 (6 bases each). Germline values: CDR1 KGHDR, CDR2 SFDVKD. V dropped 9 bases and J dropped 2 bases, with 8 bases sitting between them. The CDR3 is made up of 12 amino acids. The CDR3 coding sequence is TGTGCCACCGGGGGGCTCACAGATACGCAGTATTTT. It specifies CATGGLTDTQYF.

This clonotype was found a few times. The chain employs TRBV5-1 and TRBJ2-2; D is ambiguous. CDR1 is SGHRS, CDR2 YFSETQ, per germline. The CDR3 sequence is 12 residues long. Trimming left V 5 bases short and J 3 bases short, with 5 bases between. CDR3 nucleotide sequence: TGCGCCAGCAGAACTGACACCGGGGAGCTGTTTTTT. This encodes CASRTDTGELFF.

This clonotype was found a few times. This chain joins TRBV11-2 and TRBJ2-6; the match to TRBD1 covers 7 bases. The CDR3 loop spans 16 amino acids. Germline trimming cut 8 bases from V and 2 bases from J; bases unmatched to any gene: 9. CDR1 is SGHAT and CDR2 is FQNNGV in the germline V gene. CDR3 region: CASAPVRGPGANVLTF. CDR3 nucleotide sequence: TGTGCCAGCGCCCCCGTGAGGGGGCCTGGGGCCAACGTCCTGACTTTC.

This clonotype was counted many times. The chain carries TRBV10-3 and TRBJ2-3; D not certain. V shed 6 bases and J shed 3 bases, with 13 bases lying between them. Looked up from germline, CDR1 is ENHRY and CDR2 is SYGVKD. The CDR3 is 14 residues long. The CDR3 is CAIRRDLGTDTQYF. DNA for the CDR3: TGTGCCATCAGAAGGGATCTGGGTACAGATACGCAGTATTTT.

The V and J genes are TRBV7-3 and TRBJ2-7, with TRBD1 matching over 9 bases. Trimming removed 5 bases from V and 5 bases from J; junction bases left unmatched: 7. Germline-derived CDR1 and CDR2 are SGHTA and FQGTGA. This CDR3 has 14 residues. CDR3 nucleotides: TGTGCCAGCAGCGCCGGGACAGGGAGCAACGAGCAGTACTTC. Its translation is CASSAGTGSNEQYF.

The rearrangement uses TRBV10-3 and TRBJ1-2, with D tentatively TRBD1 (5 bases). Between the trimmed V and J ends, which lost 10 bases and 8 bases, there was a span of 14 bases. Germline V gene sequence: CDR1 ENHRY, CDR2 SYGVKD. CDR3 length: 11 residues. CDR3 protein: CASRLGDGYTF. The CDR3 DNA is TGTGCCAGTCGGTTGGGGGACGGCTACACCTTC.

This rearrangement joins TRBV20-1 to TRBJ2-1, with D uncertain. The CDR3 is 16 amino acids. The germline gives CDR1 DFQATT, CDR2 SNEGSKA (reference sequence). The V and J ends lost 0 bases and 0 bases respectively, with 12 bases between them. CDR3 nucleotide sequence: TGCAGTGCTAGAGATCCTGGTCTCCGCTCCTACAATGAGCAGTTCTTC. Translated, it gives CSARDPGLRSYNEQFF.